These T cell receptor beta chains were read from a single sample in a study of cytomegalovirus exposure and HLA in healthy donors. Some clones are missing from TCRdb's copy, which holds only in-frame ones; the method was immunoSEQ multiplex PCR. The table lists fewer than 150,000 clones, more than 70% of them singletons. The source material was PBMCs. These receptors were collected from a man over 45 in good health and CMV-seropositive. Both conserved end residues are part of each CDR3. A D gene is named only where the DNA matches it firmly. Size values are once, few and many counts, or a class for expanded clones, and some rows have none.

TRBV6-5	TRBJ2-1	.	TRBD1	CASSYSGQGVSNEQFF	TGTGCCAGCAGTTACTCGGGACAGGGGGTCTCCAATGAGCAGTTCTTC
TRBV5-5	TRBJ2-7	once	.	CASSFNSYEQYF	TGTGCCAGCAGCTTCAACAGCTACGAGCAGTACTTC
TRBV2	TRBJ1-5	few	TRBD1	CASSEVGTGFQPQHF	TGTGCCAGCAGTGAAGTTGGGACAGGGTTTCAGCCCCAGCATTTT
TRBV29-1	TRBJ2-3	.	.	CSVEHSGSTDTQYF	TGCAGCGTTGAGCACAGCGGGAGCACAGATACGCAGTATTTT
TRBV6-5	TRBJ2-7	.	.	CASSNAAGGIYEQYF	TGTGCCAGCAGTAACGCCGCTGGGGGGATCTACGAGCAGTACTTC
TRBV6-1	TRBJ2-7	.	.	CASTSGRDSYEQYF	TGTGCCAGCACGTCCGGGAGAGACTCCTACGAGCAGTACTTC
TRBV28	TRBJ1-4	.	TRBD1	CASSPGQGEYEKLFF	TGTGCCAGCAGTCCGGGACAGGGGGAGTATGAAAAACTGTTTTTT
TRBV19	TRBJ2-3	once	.	CASSTGQRATDTQYF	TGTGCCAGTAGTACCGGACAGCGTGCAACAGATACGCAGTATTTT
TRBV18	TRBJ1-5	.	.	CASSPPDSNQPQHF	TGTGCCAGCTCACCACCGGACAGTAATCAGCCCCAGCATTTT
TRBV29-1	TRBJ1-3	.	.	CSVVLSGNTIYF	TGCAGCGTTGTTCTCTCTGGAAACACCATATATTTT
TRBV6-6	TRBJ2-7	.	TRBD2	CASNQLAGTNEQYF	TGTGCCAGCAATCAACTAGCGGGGACGAACGAGCAGTACTTC
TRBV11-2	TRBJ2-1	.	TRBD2	CASSLDGGSSYNEQFF	TGTGCCAGCAGCTTAGATGGCGGGAGTTCATACAATGAGCAGTTCTTC
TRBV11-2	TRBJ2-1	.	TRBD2	CASLLTGSGSGGEQFF	TGTGCCAGCCTTCTCACTGGGAGCGGGAGTGGTGGTGAGCAGTTCTTC
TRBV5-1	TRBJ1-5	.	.	CASSLGGVNQPQHF	TGCGCCAGCAGCCTAGGGGGAGTCAATCAGCCCCAGCATTTT
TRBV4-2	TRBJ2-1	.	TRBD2	CASSQDKTSGRHNEQFF	TGTGCCAGCAGCCAAGATAAGACTAGCGGAAGACACAATGAGCAGTTCTTC
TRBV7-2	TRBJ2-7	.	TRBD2	CASSPTRLAGVQGLGEQYF	TGTGCCAGCAGCCCCACGCGACTAGCGGGGGTTCAGGGGTTGGGCGAGCAGTACTTC
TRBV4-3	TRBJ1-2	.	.	CASSQEGGYTF	TGCGCCAGCAGCCAAGAGGGGGGTTACACCTTC
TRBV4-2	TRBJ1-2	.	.	CASSHDYWGDSGYGYTF	TGTGCCAGCAGCCACGACTACTGGGGGGACTCGGGGTATGGCTACACCTTC
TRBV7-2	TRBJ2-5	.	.	CASSPSAVEAKETQYF	TGTGCCAGCAGCCCCTCCGCCGTAGAGGCCAAAGAGACCCAGTACTTC
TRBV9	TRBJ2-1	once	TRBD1	CASSARDSRHYNEQFF	TGTGCCAGCAGCGCTAGGGACAGCAGACACTACAATGAGCAGTTCTTC
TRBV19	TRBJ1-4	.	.	CASSTPSRRDTNEKLFF	TGTGCCAGTAGTACCCCTTCTAGGCGCGATACCAATGAAAAACTGTTTTTT
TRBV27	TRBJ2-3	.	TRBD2	CASSPLGGSGRDTDTQYF	TGTGCCAGCAGCCCCCTTGGGGGAAGCGGGAGGGACACAGATACGCAGTATTTT
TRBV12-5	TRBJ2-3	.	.	CASGGPGDTQYF	TGTGCTAGTGGGGGCCCCGGAGATACGCAGTATTTT
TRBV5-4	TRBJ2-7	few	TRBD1	CASSLAETGTYEQYF	TGTGCCAGCAGCTTGGCTGAGACAGGGACCTACGAGCAGTACTTC
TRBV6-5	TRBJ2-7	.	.	CASSYNSGATYEQYF	TGTGCCAGCAGTTACAACAGCGGAGCGACGTACGAGCAGTACTTC
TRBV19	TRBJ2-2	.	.	CASSPGSGGTGELFF	TGTGCCAGTAGTCCCGGGTCAGGGGGGACCGGGGAGCTGTTTTTT
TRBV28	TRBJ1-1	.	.	CASRPKTGMNTEAFF	TGTGCCAGCAGGCCTAAGACAGGTATGAACACTGAAGCTTTCTTT
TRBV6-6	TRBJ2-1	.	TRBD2	CASSPLAGVEGNEQFF	TGTGCCAGCAGTCCGCTAGCGGGAGTAGAGGGTAATGAGCAGTTCTTC
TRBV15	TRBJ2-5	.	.	CATSRDLADSPQYF	TGTGCCACCAGCAGAGATCTGGCGGATAGTCCCCAGTACTTC
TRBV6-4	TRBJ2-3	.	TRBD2	CASSAGTSGTDTQYF	TGTGCCAGCAGTGCCGGGACTAGCGGCACAGATACGCAGTATTTT
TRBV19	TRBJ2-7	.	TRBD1	CASSIGTGGEQYF	TGTGCCAGTAGTATAGGGACAGGGGGCGAGCAGTACTTC
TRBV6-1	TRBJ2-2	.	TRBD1	CASTPDRGGTGELFF	TGTGCCAGCACCCCAGACAGGGGCGGCACCGGGGAGCTGTTTTTT
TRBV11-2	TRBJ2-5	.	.	CASSLVGPRGGKTQYF	TGTGCCAGCAGCTTAGTGGGGCCCAGGGGTGGGAAGACCCAGTACTTC
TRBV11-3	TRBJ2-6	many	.	CASSLGGYSGANVLTF	TGTGCCAGCAGCTTAGGAGGGTACTCTGGGGCCAACGTCCTGACTTTC
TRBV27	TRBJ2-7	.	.	CASSEQGASSYEQYF	TGTGCCAGCAGTGAACAGGGCGCCAGCTCCTACGAGCAGTACTTC
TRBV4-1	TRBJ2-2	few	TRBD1	CASSRGTAEAGELFF	TGCGCCAGCAGCCGAGGGACAGCCGAGGCGGGGGAGCTGTTTTTT
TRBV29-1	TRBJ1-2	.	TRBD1	CSVEGTDYGYTF	TGCAGCGTTGAGGGGACAGACTATGGCTACACCTTC
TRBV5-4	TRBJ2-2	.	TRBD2	CASSALAGVGTGELFF	TGTGCCAGCAGCGCCCTAGCGGGGGTGGGCACCGGGGAGCTGTTTTTT
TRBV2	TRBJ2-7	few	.	CASSANQGPIGEQYF	TGTGCCAGCAGCGCCAATCAGGGGCCTATCGGAGAGCAGTACTTC
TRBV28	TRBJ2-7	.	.	CASSSQGVSTYEQYF	TGTGCCAGCAGTTCGCAGGGTGTTTCAACCTACGAGCAGTACTTC
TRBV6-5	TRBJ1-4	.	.	CASSPLSGGYEKLFF	TGTGCCAGCAGTCCCCTCTCGGGGGGGTATGAAAAACTGTTTTTT